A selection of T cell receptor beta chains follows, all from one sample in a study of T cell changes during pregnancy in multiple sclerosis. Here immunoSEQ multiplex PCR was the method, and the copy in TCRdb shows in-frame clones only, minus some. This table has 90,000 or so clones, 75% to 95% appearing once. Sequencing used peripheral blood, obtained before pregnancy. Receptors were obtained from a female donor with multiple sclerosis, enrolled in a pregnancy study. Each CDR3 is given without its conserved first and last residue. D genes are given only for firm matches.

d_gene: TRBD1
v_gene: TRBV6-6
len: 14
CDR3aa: ASSLTSRDRGSGYT

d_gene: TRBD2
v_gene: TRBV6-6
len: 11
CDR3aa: ASSGGRRYEQY

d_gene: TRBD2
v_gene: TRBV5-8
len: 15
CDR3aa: ASSAGTSGRAYNEQF

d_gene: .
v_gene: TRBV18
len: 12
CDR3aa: ASSPPRVLYGYT

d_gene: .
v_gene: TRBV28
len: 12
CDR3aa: ASSDRTGYYEQY

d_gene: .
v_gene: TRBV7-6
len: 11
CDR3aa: ASSFRTEGTQY

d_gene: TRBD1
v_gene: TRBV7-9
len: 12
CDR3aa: ASSSVDREYEQY

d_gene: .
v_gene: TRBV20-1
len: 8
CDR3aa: SAAPGTQY

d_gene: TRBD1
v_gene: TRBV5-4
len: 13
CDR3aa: ASSLRQGYNSPLH

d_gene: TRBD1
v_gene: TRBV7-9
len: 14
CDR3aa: ASSSRTGGGYNEQF

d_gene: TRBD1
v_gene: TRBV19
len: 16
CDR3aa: ASSPLDRGTGMNTEAF

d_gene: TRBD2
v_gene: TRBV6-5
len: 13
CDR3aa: ASSQGLADYNEQF

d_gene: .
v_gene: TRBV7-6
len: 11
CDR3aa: ASSLGSAGGYT

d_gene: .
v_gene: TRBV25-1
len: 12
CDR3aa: AARGGANTGELF

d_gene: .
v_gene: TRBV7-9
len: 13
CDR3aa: ASSLGSASPYEQY

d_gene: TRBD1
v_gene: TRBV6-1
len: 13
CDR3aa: ASSETAGGSYEQY

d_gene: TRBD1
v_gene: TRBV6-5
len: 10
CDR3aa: ASSPQTGEQY

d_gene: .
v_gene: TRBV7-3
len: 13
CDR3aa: ASSLTAVPVDTQY

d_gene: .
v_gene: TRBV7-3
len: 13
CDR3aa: ASSFMGGSYNEQF

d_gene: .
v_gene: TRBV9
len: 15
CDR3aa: ASSSSPLGALHNEQF

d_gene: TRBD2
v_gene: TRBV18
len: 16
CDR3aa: ASSLLGLAASNTGELF

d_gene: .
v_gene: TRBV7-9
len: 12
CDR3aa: ASSLAQAMGKLF

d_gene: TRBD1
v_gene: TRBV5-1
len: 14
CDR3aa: ASSLRAGGSNTEAF

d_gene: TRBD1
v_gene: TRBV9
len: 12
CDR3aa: ASSVAQGANTQY